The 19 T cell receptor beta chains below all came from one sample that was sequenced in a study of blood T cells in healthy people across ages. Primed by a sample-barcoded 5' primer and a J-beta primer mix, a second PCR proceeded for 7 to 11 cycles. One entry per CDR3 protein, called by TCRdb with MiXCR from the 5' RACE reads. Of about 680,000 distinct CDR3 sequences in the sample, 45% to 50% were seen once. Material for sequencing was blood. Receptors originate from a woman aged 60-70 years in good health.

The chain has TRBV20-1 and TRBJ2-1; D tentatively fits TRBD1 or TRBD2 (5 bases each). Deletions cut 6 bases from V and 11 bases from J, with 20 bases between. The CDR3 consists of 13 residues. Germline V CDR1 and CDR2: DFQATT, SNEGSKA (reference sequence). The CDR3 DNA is TGCAGTGCCATCCCTCCACCGGGACCAAAGCAGTTCTTC. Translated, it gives CSAIPPPGPKQFF.

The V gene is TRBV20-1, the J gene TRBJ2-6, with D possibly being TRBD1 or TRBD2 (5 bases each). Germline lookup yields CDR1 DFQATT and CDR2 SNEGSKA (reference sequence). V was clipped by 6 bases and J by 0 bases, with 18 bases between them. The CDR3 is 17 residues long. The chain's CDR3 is CSARSAYGASGANVLTF. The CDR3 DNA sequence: TGCAGTGCAAGGTCGGCCTACGGGGCCTCTGGGGCCAACGTCCTGACTTTC.

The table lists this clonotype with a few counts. The CDR3 sequence is CAISGLASQETQYF. CDR3 sequence (DNA): TGTGCCATCAGTGGACTAGCGAGCCAAGAGACCCAGTACTTC. This rearrangement joins TRBV10-3 to TRBJ2-5, with TRBD2 matching over 8 bases. The CDR3 covers 14 residues. With V trimmed by 4 bases and J by 1 base, 2 bases remained unmatched. Per germline, CDR1 ENHRY and CDR2 SYGVKD.

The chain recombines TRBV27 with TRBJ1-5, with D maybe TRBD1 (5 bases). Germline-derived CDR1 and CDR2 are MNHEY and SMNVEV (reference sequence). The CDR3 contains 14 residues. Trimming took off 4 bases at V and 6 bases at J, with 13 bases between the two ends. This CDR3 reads CASSSQGPTQPQHF. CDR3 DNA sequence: TGTGCCAGCAGTTCCCAGGGACCTACTCAGCCCCAGCATTTT.

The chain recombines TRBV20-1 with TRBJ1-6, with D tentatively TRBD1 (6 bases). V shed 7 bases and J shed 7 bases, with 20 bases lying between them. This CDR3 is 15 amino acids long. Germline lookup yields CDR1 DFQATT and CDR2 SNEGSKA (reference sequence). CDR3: CSGPTGGQPNSPLHF. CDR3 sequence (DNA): TGCAGTGGACCGACAGGTGGACAACCGAATTCACCCCTCCACTTT.

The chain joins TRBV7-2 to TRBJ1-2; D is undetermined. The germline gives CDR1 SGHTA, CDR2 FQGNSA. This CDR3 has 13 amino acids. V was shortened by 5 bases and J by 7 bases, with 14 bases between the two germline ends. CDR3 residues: CASSPPGIGGYTF. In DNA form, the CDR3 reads TGTGCCAGCAGCCCCCCGGGGATTGGTGGCTACACCTTC.

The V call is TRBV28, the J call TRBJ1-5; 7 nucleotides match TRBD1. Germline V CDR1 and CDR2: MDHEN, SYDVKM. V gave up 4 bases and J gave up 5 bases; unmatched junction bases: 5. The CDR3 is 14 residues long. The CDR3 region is CASSSAQGYQPQHF. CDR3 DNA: TGTGCCAGCAGTTCCGCACAGGGGTATCAGCCCCAGCATTTT. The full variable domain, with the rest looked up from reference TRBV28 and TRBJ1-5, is DVKVTQSSRYLVKRTGEKVFLECVQDMDHENMFWYRQDPGLGLRLIYFSYDVKMKEKGDIPEGYSVSREKKERFSLILESASTNQTSMYLCASSSAQGYQPQHFGDGTRLSIL.

The CDR3 bases are TGTGCCAGCATTCGAGAGGGACAGACGAACACTGAAGCTTTCTTT. It encodes CASIREGQTNTEAFF. The genes are TRBV2 and TRBJ1-1; 7 positions match TRBD1. The CDR3 spans 15 residues. The germline gives CDR1 SNHLY, CDR2 FYNNEI. With V trimmed by 7 bases and J by 1 base, 9 bases remained unmatched. The variable domain in full, with the rest retrieved from reference TRBV2 and TRBJ1-1, is EPEVTQTPSHQVTQMGQEVILRCVPISNHLYFYWYRQILGQKVEFLVSFYNNEISEKSEIFDDQFSVERPDGSNFTLKIRSTKLEDSAMYFCASIREGQTNTEAFFGQGTRLTVV.

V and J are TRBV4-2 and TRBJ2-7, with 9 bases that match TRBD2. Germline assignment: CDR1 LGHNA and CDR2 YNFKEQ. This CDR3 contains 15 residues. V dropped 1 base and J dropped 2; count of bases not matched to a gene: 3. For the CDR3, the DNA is TGTGCCAGCAGCCAAGGACTAGCGGCAACCTACGAGCAGTACTTC. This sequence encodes CASSQGLAATYEQYF.

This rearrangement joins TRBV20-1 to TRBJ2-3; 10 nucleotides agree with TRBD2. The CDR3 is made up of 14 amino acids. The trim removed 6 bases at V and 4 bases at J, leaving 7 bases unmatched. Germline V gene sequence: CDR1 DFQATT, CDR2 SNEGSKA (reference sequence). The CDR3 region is CSAPLAGGADTQYF. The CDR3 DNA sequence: TGCAGTGCCCCTTTAGCGGGAGGAGCAGATACGCAGTATTTT.

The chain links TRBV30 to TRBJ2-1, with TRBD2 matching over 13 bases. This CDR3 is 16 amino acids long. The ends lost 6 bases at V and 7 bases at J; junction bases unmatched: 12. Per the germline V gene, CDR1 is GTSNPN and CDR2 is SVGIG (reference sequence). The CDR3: CACWRGTSGIGNEQFF. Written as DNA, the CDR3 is TGTGCCTGTTGGCGCGGGACTAGCGGGATCGGTAATGAGCAGTTCTTC.

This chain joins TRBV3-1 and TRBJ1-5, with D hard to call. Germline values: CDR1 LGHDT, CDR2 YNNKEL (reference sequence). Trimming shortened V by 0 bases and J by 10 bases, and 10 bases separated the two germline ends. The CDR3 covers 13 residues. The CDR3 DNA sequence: TGTGCCAGCAGCCAAGAACTCCGACTTCCCCAGCATTTT. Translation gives CASSQELRLPQHF. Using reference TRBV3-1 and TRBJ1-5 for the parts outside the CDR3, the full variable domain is DTAVSQTPKYLVTQMGNDKSIKCEQNLGHDTMYWYKQDSKKFLKIMFSYNNKELIINETVPNRFSPKSPDKAHLNLHINSLELGDSAVYFCASSQELRLPQHFGDGTRLSIL.

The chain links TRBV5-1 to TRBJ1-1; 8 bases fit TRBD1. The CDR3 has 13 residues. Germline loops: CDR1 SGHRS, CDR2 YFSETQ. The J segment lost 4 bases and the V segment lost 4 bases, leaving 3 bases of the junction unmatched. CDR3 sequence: CASSTTGGTEAFF. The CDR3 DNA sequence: TGCGCCAGCAGCACCACAGGGGGCACTGAAGCTTTCTTT.

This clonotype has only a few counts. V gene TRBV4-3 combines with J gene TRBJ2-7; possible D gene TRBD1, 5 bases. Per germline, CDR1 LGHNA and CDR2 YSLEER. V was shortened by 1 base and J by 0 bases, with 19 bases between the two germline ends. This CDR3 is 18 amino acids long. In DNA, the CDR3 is TGCGCCAGCAGCCAAGTCGGGCAGGGCGCTCCCTACTCCTACGAGCAGTACTTC. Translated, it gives CASSQVGQGAPYSYEQYF.

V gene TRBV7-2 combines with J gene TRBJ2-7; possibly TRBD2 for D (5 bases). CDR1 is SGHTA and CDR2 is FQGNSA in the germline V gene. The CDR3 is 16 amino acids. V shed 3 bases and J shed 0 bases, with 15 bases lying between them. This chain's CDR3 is CASSFSAGGSSYEQYF. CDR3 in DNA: TGTGCCAGCAGCTTTAGTGCAGGAGGAAGCTCCTACGAGCAGTACTTC. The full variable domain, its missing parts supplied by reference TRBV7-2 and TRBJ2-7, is GAGVSQSPSNKVTEKGKDVELRCDPISGHTALYWYRQSLGQGLEFLIYFQGNSAPDKSGLPSDRFSAERTGGSVSTLTIQRTQQEDSAVYLCASSFSAGGSSYEQYFGPGTRLTVT.

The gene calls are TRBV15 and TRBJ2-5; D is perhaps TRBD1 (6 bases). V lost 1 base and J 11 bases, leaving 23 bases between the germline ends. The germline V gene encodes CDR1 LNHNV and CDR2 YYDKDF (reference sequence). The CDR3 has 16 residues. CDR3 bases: TGTGCCACCAGCAGAGTGGGGCAGGGGATCTACAATGAGCAGTACTTC. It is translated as CATSRVGQGIYNEQYF.

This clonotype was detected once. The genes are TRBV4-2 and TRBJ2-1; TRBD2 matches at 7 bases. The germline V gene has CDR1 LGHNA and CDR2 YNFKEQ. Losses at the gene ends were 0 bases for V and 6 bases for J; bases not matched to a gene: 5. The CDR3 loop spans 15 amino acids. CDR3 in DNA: TGTGCCAGCAGCCAAGATGAAGCGGGGACCAATGAGCAGTTCTTC. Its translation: CASSQDEAGTNEQFF.

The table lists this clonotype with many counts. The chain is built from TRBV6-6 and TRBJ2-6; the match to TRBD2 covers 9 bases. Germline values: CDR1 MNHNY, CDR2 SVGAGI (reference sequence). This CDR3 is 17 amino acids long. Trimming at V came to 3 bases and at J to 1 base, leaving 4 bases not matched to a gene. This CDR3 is CASSYGSGRSGANVLTF. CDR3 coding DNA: TGTGCCAGCAGTTATGGCAGCGGGAGGTCTGGGGCCAACGTCCTGACTTTC.

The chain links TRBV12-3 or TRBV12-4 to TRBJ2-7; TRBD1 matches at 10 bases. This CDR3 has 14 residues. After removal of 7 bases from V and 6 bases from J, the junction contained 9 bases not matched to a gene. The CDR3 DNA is TGTGCCAGCAAAATTGGGACAGGGGAAGGCGAGCAGTACTTC. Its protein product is CASKIGTGEGEQYF.